This passage covers 25 T cell receptor beta chains from one sample sequenced in a study of blood T cell repertoires in COVID-19. Assay: immunoSEQ multiplex PCR; the TCRdb copy retains only in-frame clones and omits some. The sample records nearly 250,000 clones, 86% being singletons. The specimen was peripheral blood. These receptors originate from a woman of 80 years or more with COVID-19, enrolled during active disease.

In this sample, this clone turned up a few times. Other DNA sequences of this sample code for an identical CDR3. The V and J genes are TRBV3-1 (or the pseudogene TRBV3-2) and TRBJ1-5; no firm D call. This CDR3 has 13 amino acids. The ends were cut back, 1 base at V and 2 bases at J, with 3 bases in the middle. The germline V gene encodes CDR1 LGHDT and CDR2 YNNKEL (reference sequence). The CDR3 reads CASSQGGNQPQHF. As DNA, the CDR3 is TGTGCCAGCAGCCAAGGCGGCAATCAGCCCCAGCATTTT.

The V gene is TRBV7-2, the J gene TRBJ2-1; D is undetermined. Germline CDR1 SGHTA, CDR2 FQGNSA. The germline V and J ends were trimmed by 5 bases and 0 bases, with 5 bases remaining between them. CDR3 length: 13 residues. CDR3: CASSPSSYNEQFF. The CDR3 region has the DNA TGTGCCAGCAGCCCGAGCTCCTACAATGAGCAGTTCTTC.

The chain has TRBV29-1 and TRBJ2-7; 10 bases align to TRBD2. The CDR3 is made up of 12 amino acids. V lost 7 bases and J lost 4; bases outside the gene matches: 4. Germline CDR1 SQVTM, CDR2 ANQGSEA. This chain's CDR3 is CSALAGAYEQYF. In DNA, the CDR3 is TGCAGCGCCCTAGCGGGGGCTTACGAGCAGTACTTC.

The rearrangement links TRBV19 to TRBJ2-2; 9 nucleotides agree with TRBD1. Germline lookup yields CDR1 LNHDA and CDR2 SQIVND (reference sequence). V lost 6 bases and J lost 6; bases outside the gene matches: 5. The CDR3 contains 14 residues. The CDR3 DNA sequence: TGTGCCAGTAGCGGGACAGGGTGGGCCGGGGAGCTGTTTTTT. It codes for CASSGTGWAGELFF.

J is TRBJ2-3 and V is TRBV9; D is perhaps TRBD1 (6 bases). V was pared by 4 bases and J by 3 bases, with 12 bases between. In germline, CDR1 is SGDLS, CDR2 YYNGEE. The CDR3 consists of 14 residues. CDR3 bases: TGTGCCAGCAGCCCCCAGGGGTATACAGATACGCAGTATTTT. This sequence encodes CASSPQGYTDTQYF. Combining the CDR3 with reference TRBV9 and TRBJ2-3 gives the whole variable domain DSGVTQTPKHLITATGQRVTLRCSPRSGDLSVYWYQQSLDQGLQFLIQYYNGEERAKGNILERFSAQQFPDLHSELNLSSLELGDSALYFCASSPQGYTDTQYFGPGTRLTVL.

The rearrangement joins TRBV27 to TRBJ2-2; D possibly corresponds to TRBD2 (5 bases). Germline assignment: CDR1 MNHEY and CDR2 SMNVEV (reference sequence). V lost 4 bases and J lost 0, with 18 bases in between. CDR3 size: 18 residues. This CDR3 is CASSSLFSGNSNTGELFF. The CDR3 bases are TGTGCCAGCAGTTCCCTTTTCTCGGGGAACTCGAACACCGGGGAGCTGTTTTTT.

The chain's CDR3 is CASSLSGGAGETQYF. Written as DNA, the CDR3 is TGCGCCAGCAGCCTCAGCGGGGGGGCCGGGGAGACCCAGTACTTC. This chain joins TRBV5-1 and TRBJ2-5, with 10 bases that match TRBD2. The germline CDR1 and CDR2 sequences are SGHRS and YFSETQ. Trimming cost V 4 bases and J 5 bases; bases outside gene matches: 8. This CDR3 region has 15 residues.

The chain employs TRBV7-2 and TRBJ2-6; 10 nucleotides line up with TRBD1. The CDR3 runs to 18 residues. Germline V gene lookup returns CDR1 SGHTA and CDR2 FQGNSA. After removal of 5 bases from V and 4 bases from J, the junction contained 11 bases not matched to a gene. CDR3 loop: CASSPGQGKWSGANVLTF. CDR3 in DNA: TGTGCCAGCAGCCCGGGACAGGGGAAGTGGAGCGGGGCCAACGTCCTGACTTTC.

J is TRBJ2-2 and V is TRBV7-6, with a tentative D call TRBD2 (6 bases). Germline lookup yields CDR1 SGHVS and CDR2 FNYEAQ. The CDR3 runs to 15 residues. Trimming left V 3 bases short and J 5 bases short, with 13 bases between. The CDR3 nucleotides read TGTGCCAGCAGCTTTATGCAGGGAGGTACCGGGGAGCTGTTTTTT. Encoded protein: CASSFMQGGTGELFF. Full variable domain (remainder filled in from reference TRBV7-6 and TRBJ2-2): GAGVSQSPRYKVTKRGQDVALRCDPISGHVSLYWYRQALGQGPEFLTYFNYEAQQDKSGLPNDRFSAERPEGSISTLTIQRTEQRDSAMYRCASSFMQGGTGELFFGEGSRLTVL.

The chain combines TRBV11-2 with TRBJ2-3; TRBD2 is a possible D gene (7 bases). Germline V gene sequence: CDR1 SGHAT, CDR2 FQNNGV. The CDR3 is 17 residues long. The V end was cut by 1 base, the J end by 4 bases, with 18 bases between. CDR3 nucleotides: TGTGCCAGCAGCTTAGCCTCGGCGGGGGCTGGCTCAGATACGCAGTATTTT. It is translated as CASSLASAGAGSDTQYF.

The chain links TRBV10-3 to TRBJ2-7, with 10 bases fitting TRBD1. CDR1 is ENHRY and CDR2 is SYGVKD in the germline V gene. The length of the CDR3 is 18 residues. V trimming: 2 bases; J trimming: 3 bases; junction bases outside the gene matches: 13. CDR3 sequence (DNA): TGTGCCATCAGTGAGCCGATTCCGGGACAGGGGACCTACTACGAGCAGTACTTC. It yields the protein CAISEPIPGQGTYYEQYF.

The V gene is TRBV5-1, the J gene TRBJ1-5; D gene ambiguous. The CDR3 extends over 15 amino acids. The V end was cut by 0 bases, the J end by 1 base, with 8 bases between. Per the germline V gene, CDR1 is SGHRS and CDR2 is YFSETQ. Here the CDR3 reads CASSLGGSSNQPQHF. The CDR3 DNA follows: TGCGCCAGCAGCTTGGGTGGGAGCAGCAATCAGCCCCAGCATTTT. The full variable domain, with the rest looked up from reference TRBV5-1 and TRBJ1-5, is KAGVTQTPRYLIKTRGQQVTLSCSPISGHRSVSWYQQTPGQGLQFLFEYFSETQRNKGNFPGRFSGRQFSNSRSEMNVSTLELGDSALYLCASSLGGSSNQPQHFGDGTRLSIL.

The chain combines TRBV5-8 with TRBJ1-2, with D maybe TRBD1 (5 bases). V was cut by 1 base and J by 7 bases, with 17 bases left in between. Per germline, CDR1 SGHTS and CDR2 YDEGEE. This CDR3 comprises 15 residues. The DNA for the CDR3 is TGTGCCAGCAGCTTGAATGGGGGGACGATGGGTGGCTACACCTTC. Encoded protein: CASSLNGGTMGGYTF.

The chain links TRBV28 to TRBJ1-2; possible D gene TRBD1, 6 bases. Germline V gene lookup returns CDR1 MDHEN and CDR2 SYDVKM. V was trimmed by 0 bases and J by 8 bases, leaving 19 bases between them. The CDR3 sequence is 16 residues long. CDR3 in DNA: TGTGCCAGCAGTTTATGGGCAGGGGTGGGCGTAGAGGGCTACACCTTC. Its translation: CASSLWAGVGVEGYTF.

The CDR3 sequence: CASALRHGYTF. The CDR3 coding sequence is TGTGCCAGCGCATTGAGGCATGGCTACACCTTC. The chain uses TRBV2 and TRBJ1-2, with D unclear. Per the germline V gene, CDR1 is SNHLY and CDR2 is FYNNEI. With 8 bases removed from V and 6 bases from J, the gap between germline ends came to 10 bases. The CDR3 spans 11 residues. Full variable domain (missing parts from reference TRBV2 and TRBJ1-2): EPEVTQTPSHQVTQMGQEVILRCVPISNHLYFYWYRQILGQKVEFLVSFYNNEISEKSEIFDDQFSVERPDGSNFTLKIRSTKLEDSAMYFCASALRHGYTFGSGTRLTVV.

V and J are TRBV9 and TRBJ1-1; the D is unclear. V lost 0 bases and J lost 0, with 9 bases in between. The CDR3 covers 15 residues. CDR1 and CDR2 from the germline V gene are SGDLS and YYNGEE. DNA of the CDR3: TGTGCCAGCAGCGTAGACGGCGGGATGAACACTGAAGCTTTCTTT. Residues: CASSVDGGMNTEAFF.

V is TRBV5-4 and J is TRBJ1-3; TRBD1 matches at 9 bases. The germline gives CDR1 SGHNT, CDR2 YYREEE (reference sequence). With V trimmed by 0 bases and J by 7 bases, 8 bases remained unmatched. CDR3 size: 16 residues. The CDR3 spells CASSLAGQGLRNTIYF. The CDR3 bases are TGTGCCAGCAGCTTGGCGGGACAGGGATTAAGGAACACCATATATTTT.

CDR3 sequence (DNA): TGTGCCAGCAGCTTCAACAGCCATCAGCCCCAGCATTTT. This codes for CASSFNSHQPQHF. The V call is TRBV11-2, the J call TRBJ1-5; D ambiguous. The CDR3 has 13 amino acids. Trimming left V 3 bases short and J 5 bases short, with 8 bases between. In germline, CDR1 is SGHAT, CDR2 FQNNGV.

This clone was observed a handful of times. This chain uses TRBV7-2 with TRBJ1-5, with 11 bases fitting TRBD1. Germline V gene sequence: CDR1 SGHTA, CDR2 FQGNSA. CDR3 size: 18 residues. With 2 bases clipped from V and 0 bases from J, the junction kept 6 bases outside the gene matches. The CDR3 sequence: CASSLRRDRGVSNQPQHF. The CDR3 DNA reads as TGTGCCAGCAGCTTACGAAGGGACAGGGGGGTTAGCAATCAGCCCCAGCATTTT.

The genes are TRBV12-3 or TRBV12-4 and TRBJ1-2; D perhaps matches TRBD1 (5 bases). The V and J ends lost 5 bases and 8 bases respectively, with 15 bases between them. The CDR3 totals 13 residues. As DNA, the CDR3 is TGTGCCAGCAGTGGGGCCTCATCGGAAGGCTACACCTTC. The encoded protein is CASSGASSEGYTF.

This clone was counted only a few times. This specimen includes other DNA sequences encoding the same CDR3. The J gene is TRBJ2-5, the V gene TRBV6-5; weak D call: TRBD1 (6 bases). CDR1 and CDR2 from the germline V gene are MNHEY and SVGAGI. This CDR3 is built from 12 residues. The V end was cut by 8 bases, the J end by 1 base, with 8 bases between. CDR3 DNA sequence: TGTGCCAGCCGGGACACCCAAGAGACCCAGTACTTC. Translated, it gives CASRDTQETQYF.

The chain links TRBV18 to TRBJ1-1; tentative D call: TRBD1 (5 bases). Trimming shortened V by 5 bases and J by 0 bases, and 13 bases separated the two germline ends. Germline V CDR1 and CDR2: KGHSH, LQKENI. The CDR3 loop spans 15 amino acids. The CDR3 DNA is TGTGCCAGCTCAGCGGGGGAGAGCCTGAACACTGAAGCTTTCTTT. Encoded protein: CASSAGESLNTEAFF.

This sequence joins TRBV3-1 (or the pseudogene TRBV3-2) and TRBJ2-1, with 12 positions matching TRBD2. V gave up 3 bases and J gave up 9 bases; unmatched junction bases: 6. CDR3 length: 15 amino acids. The germline V gene has CDR1 LGHDT and CDR2 YNNKEL (reference sequence). The DNA for the CDR3 is TGTGCCAGCAGCCATCTAGCGGGGGGGCGGATTGAGCAGTTCTTC. Amino acids: CASSHLAGGRIEQFF.

In the case of this clone: Other DNA sequences in the sample encode the same CDR3. The chain is built from TRBV27 and TRBJ1-1; a weak D match, TRBD1 (6 bases). V gave up 6 bases and J gave up 0 bases, with 11 bases separating them. The CDR3 is 14 residues long. Germline values: CDR1 MNHEY, CDR2 SMNVEV (reference sequence). CDR3 coding DNA: TGTGCCAGCAGGCCCGGACAGATGAACACTGAAGCTTTCTTT. Encoded protein: CASRPGQMNTEAFF.

This chain joins TRBV29-1 and TRBJ2-3, with TRBD2 matching over 12 bases. The CDR3 runs to 16 residues. Germline trimming cut 4 bases from V and 0 bases from J; bases unmatched to any gene: 5. CDR1 and CDR2 from the germline V gene are SQVTM and ANQGSEA. In DNA, the CDR3 is TGCAGCGTTGCGGCTAGCGGGGGGGATAGCACAGATACGCAGTATTTT. Its protein product is CSVAASGGDSTDTQYF.